A selection of T cell receptor beta chains follows, all from one sample in a study of T-cell memory formation after mild COVID-19. TCRdb ran MiXCR on the 5' RACE reads and lists one entry per CDR3 protein. The table includes some 300,000 distinct CDR3 sequences, about 20% detected once. The sequenced material came from PBMCs or a T cell subset sorted from them (not recorded which). The receptors were sampled from a man between 18 and 29 years old who had mild COVID-19 (a few samples of this study predate the infection). Cell type and time point are not known. The CDR3 runs from the conserved cysteine through the conserved F or W. Each record gives: CDR3 length, V gene, clone size, J gene, CDR3 protein. Not all rows give a size; the values are once, few, many and, for expanded clones, a class.

CDR3 length: 14; V gene: TRBV9; clone size: NA; J gene: TRBJ1-2; CDR3 protein: CASKGDRGRYGYTF
CDR3 length: 12; V gene: TRBV5-1; clone size: few; J gene: TRBJ2-1; CDR3 protein: CASSEQWGEQFF
CDR3 length: 15; V gene: TRBV4-1; clone size: NA; J gene: TRBJ2-1; CDR3 protein: CASSQTGGRWFEQFF
CDR3 length: 17; V gene: TRBV7-2; clone size: few; J gene: TRBJ2-5; CDR3 protein: CASSLVGGGAPGETQYF
CDR3 length: 16; V gene: TRBV4-1; clone size: few; J gene: TRBJ2-7; CDR3 protein: CASSQVWIAGAYEQYF
CDR3 length: 16; V gene: TRBV9; clone size: NA; J gene: TRBJ1-1; CDR3 protein: CASSLIPGGGNTEAFF
CDR3 length: 14; V gene: TRBV7-6; clone size: few; J gene: TRBJ2-1; CDR3 protein: CASVLAGGRDEQFF
CDR3 length: 15; V gene: TRBV4-3; clone size: many; J gene: TRBJ1-4; CDR3 protein: CASSPLRATNEKLFF
CDR3 length: 12; V gene: TRBV12-3/TRBV12-4; clone size: many; J gene: TRBJ2-2; CDR3 protein: CASSWGTGELFF
CDR3 length: 18; V gene: TRBV4-1; clone size: NA; J gene: TRBJ1-4; CDR3 protein: CASSQEHPGLATNEKLFF
CDR3 length: 16; V gene: TRBV5-1; clone size: NA; J gene: TRBJ2-3; CDR3 protein: CASSLVLAGMGDTQYF
CDR3 length: 14; V gene: TRBV4-3; clone size: NA; J gene: TRBJ1-2; CDR3 protein: CASSNPTGGYGYTF
CDR3 length: 13; V gene: TRBV3-1; clone size: NA; J gene: TRBJ2-1; CDR3 protein: CASSHGLTDEQFF
CDR3 length: 15; V gene: TRBV12-3/TRBV12-4; clone size: many; J gene: TRBJ2-1; CDR3 protein: CASSLAGPSYNEQFF
CDR3 length: 14; V gene: TRBV29-1; clone size: NA; J gene: TRBJ2-3; CDR3 protein: CSVDLSAGGDTQYF
CDR3 length: 14; V gene: TRBV7-7; clone size: NA; J gene: TRBJ2-5; CDR3 protein: CAISLGPSEGTQYF
CDR3 length: 13; V gene: TRBV3-1; clone size: few; J gene: TRBJ2-2; CDR3 protein: CASSPSTAGELFF
CDR3 length: 17; V gene: TRBV9; clone size: many; J gene: TRBJ1-3; CDR3 protein: CASSVDGVTIGGNTIYF
CDR3 length: 17; V gene: TRBV4-1; clone size: few; J gene: TRBJ2-1; CDR3 protein: CASSHGVGLAGDNEQFF
CDR3 length: 16; V gene: TRBV7-9; clone size: few; J gene: TRBJ1-5; CDR3 protein: CASSSGREGINQPQHF
CDR3 length: 14; V gene: TRBV5-1; clone size: NA; J gene: TRBJ2-5; CDR3 protein: CASSLDRVPKTQYF
CDR3 length: 18; V gene: TRBV15; clone size: NA; J gene: TRBJ2-3; CDR3 protein: CATSRDAEDRGFPDTQYF
CDR3 length: 13; V gene: TRBV9; clone size: few; J gene: TRBJ2-1; CDR3 protein: CASSLHLGDEQFF
CDR3 length: 13; V gene: TRBV7-6; clone size: NA; J gene: TRBJ1-1; CDR3 protein: CASSSGRGTEAFF
CDR3 length: 14; V gene: TRBV28; clone size: NA; J gene: TRBJ2-1; CDR3 protein: CASSFEDRGNEQFF
CDR3 length: 14; V gene: TRBV5-5; clone size: few; J gene: TRBJ2-5; CDR3 protein: CASSLRLPGETQYF
CDR3 length: 14; V gene: TRBV5-4; clone size: many; J gene: TRBJ2-3; CDR3 protein: CASSHGRPEDTQYF
CDR3 length: 17; V gene: TRBV12-3/TRBV12-4; clone size: NA; J gene: TRBJ1-1; CDR3 protein: CASSYGPTGLMNTEAFF
CDR3 length: 16; V gene: TRBV11-2; clone size: few; J gene: TRBJ2-3; CDR3 protein: CASSLGSLRGTDTQYF
CDR3 length: 14; V gene: TRBV28; clone size: few; J gene: TRBJ1-1; CDR3 protein: CASSSAGTGTEAFF
CDR3 length: 15; V gene: TRBV4-3; clone size: NA; J gene: TRBJ2-5; CDR3 protein: CASSQDRGNAETQYF
CDR3 length: 15; V gene: TRBV7-2; clone size: once; J gene: TRBJ2-5; CDR3 protein: CASSSDRGRLETQYF
CDR3 length: 10; V gene: TRBV5-1; clone size: NA; J gene: TRBJ2-1; CDR3 protein: CASGGERMFF
CDR3 length: 16; V gene: TRBV5-6; clone size: NA; J gene: TRBJ2-5; CDR3 protein: CASSLSPGRKAETQYF
CDR3 length: 14; V gene: TRBV9; clone size: few; J gene: TRBJ2-2; CDR3 protein: CASSALGPDRGLFF
CDR3 length: 13; V gene: TRBV6-2/TRBV6-3; clone size: NA; J gene: TRBJ2-2; CDR3 protein: CASSWTVSGELFF
CDR3 length: 15; V gene: TRBV7-3; clone size: few; J gene: TRBJ1-3; CDR3 protein: CASSHSRGSGNTIYF